The 22 T cell receptor beta chains below were found in one sample sequenced in a study of blood T cell repertoires in COVID-19. Method: immunoSEQ multiplex PCR; TCRdb's copy keeps in-frame clones and lacks some. The sample lists a few hundred thousand clones, about 90% seen once, with approximately 4% in the top ten. Sequenced material: PBMCs or T cells enriched from blood (not recorded which). These receptors originate from a woman between 18 and 29 years old with acute COVID-19.

The V call is TRBV28, the J call TRBJ2-7; D might be TRBD1 (7 bases). The CDR3 sequence is 15 residues long. CDR1 and CDR2 from the germline V gene are MDHEN and SYDVKM. Deletions cut 4 bases from V and 4 bases from J, with 17 bases between. DNA for the CDR3: TGTGCCAGCAGTTGGAGGGGGCAGGGGGTTTACGAGCAGTACTTC. Amino acid sequence: CASSWRGQGVYEQYF.

The gene calls are TRBV3-1 (or the pseudogene TRBV3-2) and TRBJ1-3; 9 nucleotides match TRBD1. The CDR3 extends over 15 amino acids. Germline CDR1 is LGHDT and CDR2 is YNNKEL (reference sequence). The ends lost 5 bases at V and 4 bases at J; junction bases unmatched: 6. CDR3 amino acids: CASSTRQGEGNTIYF. The CDR3 DNA reads as TGTGCCAGCAGCACAAGACAGGGGGAAGGAAACACCATATATTTT.

The chain is built from TRBV6-2 or TRBV6-3 and TRBJ2-7; a weak D match, TRBD1 (5 bases). The CDR3 spans 14 residues. Deletions cut 5 bases from V and 3 bases from J, with 14 bases between. Germline values: CDR1 MNHEY, CDR2 SVGEGT. The CDR3 coding sequence is TGTGCCAGCAGTGGGGCGGAACCTATCTACGAGCAGTACTTC. Its translation is CASSGAEPIYEQYF.

The rearrangement uses TRBV5-4 and TRBJ2-1; D is possibly TRBD2 (6 bases). CDR3 length equals 16 residues. V lost 0 bases and J 0 bases, leaving 10 bases between the germline ends. Germline assignment: CDR1 SGHNT and CDR2 YYREEE (reference sequence). CDR3 in amino acids: CASSLDVAASYNEQFF. The DNA of the CDR3 is TGTGCCAGCAGCTTGGACGTAGCGGCCTCCTACAATGAGCAGTTCTTC.

As DNA, the CDR3 is TGTGCCAGCAGCGATTTTGGGACAGGTGATCCTCCCAGGGGTGGCTACACCTTC. Translated: CASSDFGTGDPPRGGYTF. V usage is TRBV5-8 and J usage is TRBJ1-2; 8 nucleotides align to TRBD1. Trimming removed 4 bases from V and 7 bases from J; junction bases left unmatched: 21. This CDR3 region has 18 residues. Germline loops: CDR1 SGHTS, CDR2 YDEGEE.

The rearrangement joins TRBV5-4 to TRBJ2-5; TRBD1 matches 7 bases. Germline V lookup: CDR1 SGHNT, CDR2 YYREEE (reference sequence). The length of the CDR3 is 13 residues. The ends lost 2 bases at V and 5 bases at J; junction bases unmatched: 3. This CDR3 reads CASSLTGEETQYF. The CDR3 coding sequence is TGTGCCAGCAGCTTAACAGGGGAGGAGACCCAGTACTTC. The full variable domain, completed using reference TRBV5-4 and TRBJ2-5, is ETGVTQSPTHLIKTRGQQVTLRCSSQSGHNTVSWYQQALGQGPQFIFQYYREEENGRGNFPPRFSGLQFPNYSSELNVNALELDDSALYLCASSLTGEETQYFGPGTRLLVL.

The chain uses TRBV27 and TRBJ2-5, with D unclear. The CDR3 has 13 residues. The germline gives CDR1 MNHEY, CDR2 SMNVEV (reference sequence). Deletions cut 8 bases from V and 4 bases from J, with 14 bases between. Here the CDR3 reads CASSSRVRETQYF. The DNA for the CDR3 is TGTGCCAGCTCCTCCCGAGTGAGAGAGACCCAGTACTTC.

This clone was seen once. V gene TRBV30 combines with J gene TRBJ2-7; 11 bases are shared with TRBD2. The CDR3 extends over 13 amino acids. Trimming at V came to 0 bases and at J to 5 bases, leaving 0 bases not matched to a gene. Germline CDR1 GTSNPN, CDR2 SVGIG (reference sequence). The chain's CDR3 is CAWSVLAGDEQYF. The CDR3 DNA follows: TGTGCCTGGAGTGTACTAGCGGGAGACGAGCAGTACTTC. Full variable domain (missing parts from reference TRBV30 and TRBJ2-7): SQTIHQWPATLVQPVGSPLSLECTVEGTSNPNLYWYRQAAGRGLQLLFYSVGIGQISSEVPQNLSASRPQDRQFILSSKKLLLSDSGFYLCAWSVLAGDEQYFGPGTRLTVT.

At least ten counts were recorded for this clone. The V call is TRBV30, the J call TRBJ2-7; D call uncertain. Per the germline V gene, CDR1 is GTSNPN and CDR2 is SVGIG (reference sequence). This CDR3 is 14 amino acids long. The V and J ends lost 0 bases and 2 bases respectively, with 11 bases between them. The chain's CDR3 is CAWSVLGSTYEQYF. CDR3 nucleotides: TGTGCCTGGAGTGTACTGGGCTCTACCTACGAGCAGTACTTC.

The chain couples TRBV19 to TRBJ2-3; no definite D call. CDR3 length equals 13 residues. Trimming cost V 5 bases and J 3 bases, with 9 bases left between them. CDR1 and CDR2 from the germline V gene are LNHDA and SQIVND (reference sequence). CDR3 bases: TGTGCCAGTAGTTTAGGGCTGACAGATACGCAGTATTTT. As protein: CASSLGLTDTQYF.

The CDR3 loop is CASSPTTGRAFF. The CDR3 coding sequence is TGTGCCAGCAGTCCCACGACTGGCCGAGCTTTCTTT. The chain links TRBV27 to TRBJ1-1; D uncertain. This CDR3 region has 12 residues. V lost 5 bases and J 10 bases, leaving 14 bases between the germline ends. The germline V gene encodes CDR1 MNHEY and CDR2 SMNVEV (reference sequence).

This chain joins TRBV4-1 and TRBJ2-3; D remains unclear. This CDR3 region has 16 residues. CDR1 MGHRA and CDR2 YSYEKL come from the germline V gene. V was pared by 0 bases and J by 0 bases, with 10 bases between. Written as DNA, the CDR3 is TGCGCCAGCAGCCAAGAACAGTCCCCCAGCACAGATACGCAGTATTTT. Its translation is CASSQEQSPSTDTQYF.

The chain uses TRBV28 and TRBJ1-6; maybe TRBD1 (6 bases). Per germline, CDR1 MDHEN and CDR2 SYDVKM. V was cut by 4 bases and J by 14 bases, with 12 bases left in between. The CDR3 has 12 amino acids. The CDR3 loop reads CASSSTGFTLHF. The DNA for the CDR3 is TGTGCCAGCAGTTCGACAGGTTTCACCCTCCACTTT.

The rearrangement uses TRBV28 and TRBJ1-2; D is unclear. The length of the CDR3 is 12 residues. Germline CDR1 reads MDHEN; CDR2 reads SYDVKM. V was cut by 8 bases and J by 4 bases, with 11 bases left in between. The CDR3 sequence: CASSEGTYGYTF. In DNA, the CDR3 is TGTGCCAGCTCCGAGGGAACCTATGGCTACACCTTC.

The gene calls are TRBV2 and TRBJ2-1; 8 bases align to TRBD1. This CDR3 spans 15 amino acids. Germline CDR1 and CDR2: SNHLY and FYNNEI. Losses at the gene ends were 5 bases for V and 7 bases for J; bases not matched to a gene: 10. Here the CDR3 reads CASSSYRGIGNEQFF. In DNA form, the CDR3 reads TGTGCCAGCAGTTCGTACAGGGGGATAGGGAATGAGCAGTTCTTC.

The gene calls are TRBV4-1 and TRBJ2-1; 8 bases agree with TRBD2. This CDR3 comprises 17 residues. Germline V gene data show CDR1 as MGHRA and CDR2 as YSYEKL. Trimming removed 0 bases from V and 3 bases from J; junction bases left unmatched: 7. The CDR3 coding sequence is TGCGCCAGCAGCCAAGATGATGCGGGAGGATACTACAATGAGCAGTTCTTC. This gives the protein CASSQDDAGGYYNEQFF.

The chain combines TRBV5-1 with TRBJ1-5; D uncertain. The CDR3 runs 14 residues. With 4 bases removed from V and 4 bases from J, the gap between germline ends came to 12 bases. Germline V lookup: CDR1 SGHRS, CDR2 YFSETQ. The CDR3 coding sequence is TGCGCCAGCAGCCCCCGAGGGAGTAATCAGCCCCAGCATTTT. Translated: CASSPRGSNQPQHF.

The genes are TRBV11-3 and TRBJ2-7; D uncertain. Germline-derived CDR1 and CDR2 are SGHNT and YENEEA. V lost 5 bases and J lost 3, with 8 bases in between. The CDR3 runs to 12 residues. CDR3 nucleotides: TGTGCCAGCAGCGCACATCTCTACGAGCAGTACTTC. Protein: CASSAHLYEQYF.

On this clone: The DNA is omitted, as the CDR3 cannot be located on it reliably, and the CDR3 follows TCRdb's listing. J is TRBJ2-1 and V is TRBV19; the table's D call of TRBD2 was not tested on the DNA. From its first to its last residue, the CDR3 has 21 amino acids. Germline V gives CDR1 LNHDA, CDR2 SQIVND (reference sequence). The CDR3 here is CASSPGDYNEQFFGFELVQFF.

CDR3 nucleotide sequence: TGTGCCAGCAGTTTCGGGGGGGCGCAAGACACTGAAGCTTTCTTT. Protein sequence: CASSFGGAQDTEAFF. The rearrangement links TRBV28 to TRBJ1-1, with D possibly TRBD1 on 6 matching bases. The CDR3 length is 15 residues. Germline V gives CDR1 MDHEN, CDR2 SYDVKM. Between the trimmed V and J ends, which lost 3 bases and 3 bases, there was a span of 14 bases.

The chain is built from TRBV29-1 and TRBJ1-2; 7 bases are a match to TRBD1. This CDR3 is 12 amino acids long. The ends lost 7 bases at V and 2 bases at J; junction bases unmatched: 4. CDR1 is SQVTM and CDR2 is ANQGSEA in the germline V gene. CDR3 protein: CSAADRNYGYTF. The CDR3 DNA sequence: TGCAGCGCCGCGGACAGGAACTATGGCTACACCTTC.

The V call is TRBV18, the J call TRBJ1-2; a weak D match, TRBD1 (5 bases). The CDR3 sequence is 16 residues long. Looked up from germline, CDR1 is KGHSH and CDR2 is LQKENI. Trimming removed 3 bases at V and 7 bases at J, with 21 bases between. Here the CDR3 DNA reads TGTGCCAGCTCACCTCCCTCCCAGGGATATATGGCTGGCTACACCTTC. Protein: CASSPPSQGYMAGYTF.